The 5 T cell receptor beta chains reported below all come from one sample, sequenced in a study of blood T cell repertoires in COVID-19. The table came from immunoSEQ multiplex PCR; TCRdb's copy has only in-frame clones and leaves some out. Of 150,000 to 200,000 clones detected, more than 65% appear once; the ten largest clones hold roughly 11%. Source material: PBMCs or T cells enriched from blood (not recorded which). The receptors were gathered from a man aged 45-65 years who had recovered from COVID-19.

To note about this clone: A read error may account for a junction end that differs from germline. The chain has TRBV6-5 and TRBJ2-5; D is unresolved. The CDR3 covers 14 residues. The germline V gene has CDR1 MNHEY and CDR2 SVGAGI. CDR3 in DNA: TGTGCCAGCAGTGACTCCGTCTCCGTGGAGACCCAGTACTTC. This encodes CASSDSVSVETQYF.

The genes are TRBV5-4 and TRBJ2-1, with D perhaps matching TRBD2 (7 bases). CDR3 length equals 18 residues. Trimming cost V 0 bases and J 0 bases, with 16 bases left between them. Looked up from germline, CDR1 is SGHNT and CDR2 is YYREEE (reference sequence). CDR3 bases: TGTGCCAGCAGCTTGGCGGGACGGGGGGCTCGCTCCTACAATGAGCAGTTCTTC. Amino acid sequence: CASSLAGRGARSYNEQFF.

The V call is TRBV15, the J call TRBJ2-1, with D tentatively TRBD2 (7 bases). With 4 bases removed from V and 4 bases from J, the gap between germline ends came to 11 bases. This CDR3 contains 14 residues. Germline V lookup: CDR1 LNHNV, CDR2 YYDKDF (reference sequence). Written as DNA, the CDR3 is TGTGCCACCAGCATTGGGGGGGCTTACAATGAGCAGTTCTTC. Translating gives CATSIGGAYNEQFF. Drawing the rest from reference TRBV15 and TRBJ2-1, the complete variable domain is DAMVIQNPRYQVTQFGKPVTLSCSQTLNHNVMYWYQQKSSQAPKLLFHYYDKDFNNEADTPDNFQSRRPNTSFCFLDIRSPGLGDTAMYLCATSIGGAYNEQFFGPGTRLTVL.

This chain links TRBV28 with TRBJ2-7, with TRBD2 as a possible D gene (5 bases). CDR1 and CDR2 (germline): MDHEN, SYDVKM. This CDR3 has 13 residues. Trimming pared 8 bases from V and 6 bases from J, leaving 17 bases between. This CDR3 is CASLAIPSGEQYF. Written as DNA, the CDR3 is TGTGCCAGCCTAGCAATACCGTCCGGCGAGCAGTACTTC.

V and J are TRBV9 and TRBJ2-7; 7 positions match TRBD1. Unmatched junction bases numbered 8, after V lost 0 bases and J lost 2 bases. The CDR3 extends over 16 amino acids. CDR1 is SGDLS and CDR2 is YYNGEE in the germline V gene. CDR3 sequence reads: CASSVASSGGTYEQYF. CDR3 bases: TGTGCCAGCAGCGTAGCTAGCTCAGGGGGTACCTACGAGCAGTACTTC.